These 8 T cell receptor beta chains originate from one sample sequenced in a study of T cell changes during pregnancy in multiple sclerosis. TCRdb's table, derived via immunoSEQ multiplex PCR, lists solely in-frame clones and lacks some. Of 95,000 to 110,000 clones listed, 85% to 95% are singletons. The input for sequencing was peripheral blood, taken after pregnancy. The receptor source for this set is a female donor with multiple sclerosis, enrolled in a pregnancy study.

The chain joins TRBV7-8 to TRBJ2-2; TRBD1 aligns across 8 bases. After removal of 4 bases from V and 0 bases from J, the junction contained 7 bases not matched to a gene. CDR1 and CDR2 (germline): SGHVS, FQNEAQ. This CDR3 spans 17 amino acids. The CDR3 DNA sequence: TGTGCCAGCAGCTCGGACAGGGTGTTGTCGAACACCGGGGAGCTGTTTTTT. Its protein product is CASSSDRVLSNTGELFF.

V gene TRBV19 combines with J gene TRBJ1-1; 7 positions agree with TRBD1. The germline gives CDR1 LNHDA, CDR2 SQIVND (reference sequence). The CDR3 extends over 13 amino acids. After removal of 4 bases from V and 3 bases from J, the junction contained 2 bases not matched to a gene. The CDR3 region is CASSRQGHTEAFF. CDR3 DNA sequence: TGTGCCAGTAGTAGACAGGGCCACACTGAAGCTTTCTTT. The entire variable domain, with the rest obtained from reference TRBV19 and TRBJ1-1, is as follows: DGGITQSPKYLFRKEGQNVTLSCEQNLNHDAMYWYRQDPGQGLRLIYYSQIVNDFQKGDIAEGYSVSREKKESFPLTVTSAQKNPTAFYLCASSRQGHTEAFFGQGTRLTVV.

This clone occurred once. The J gene is TRBJ2-1, the V gene TRBV29-1, with 13 positions matching TRBD2. The germline V gene encodes CDR1 SQVTM and CDR2 ANQGSEA. V lost 4 bases to trimming and J lost 0 bases; unmatched junction nucleotides: 3. The length of the CDR3 is 16 residues. The CDR3 DNA sequence: TGCAGCGTTGGGGGGACTAGCGGGACCTCCTACAATGAGCAGTTCTTC. Protein sequence: CSVGGTSGTSYNEQFF.

The chain employs TRBV2 and TRBJ1-1; 8 nucleotides agree with TRBD1. This CDR3 is built from 15 residues. CDR1 is SNHLY and CDR2 is FYNNEI in the germline V gene. The trim removed 4 bases at V and 5 bases at J, leaving 9 bases unmatched. CDR3 DNA: TGTGCCAGCAGTGTATACAGGGGGGCCCGGACTGAAGCTTTCTTT. Translation: CASSVYRGARTEAFF.

The V call is TRBV29-1, the J call TRBJ2-1, with D tentatively TRBD2 (5 bases). The germline V and J ends were trimmed by 3 bases and 7 bases, with 16 bases remaining between them. The CDR3 is 14 residues long. Per germline, CDR1 SQVTM and CDR2 ANQGSEA. The CDR3 loop is CSVDTAPEGNEQFF. The CDR3 DNA sequence: TGCAGCGTTGATACAGCCCCTGAGGGAAATGAGCAGTTCTTC.

V is TRBV28 and J is TRBJ2-7; D gene ambiguous. Germline V lookup: CDR1 MDHEN, CDR2 SYDVKM. The V end lost 6 bases, the J end lost 5 bases, and 11 bases lay between the germline ends. The CDR3 has 12 residues. The CDR3 DNA reads as TGTGCCAGCAGCCTACTGCCCCACGAGCAGTACTTC. Translating it yields CASSLLPHEQYF.

This clone was detected only once. The rearrangement joins TRBV27 to TRBJ1-1; weak D call: TRBD1 (5 bases). The CDR3 has 16 amino acids. Germline-derived CDR1 and CDR2 are MNHEY and SMNVEV (reference sequence). V was cut by 2 bases and J by 3 bases, with 16 bases left in between. This CDR3 reads CASSLIRAVRDTEAFF. DNA for the CDR3: TGTGCCAGCAGTTTAATCAGGGCAGTTCGTGACACTGAAGCTTTCTTT.

The chain has TRBV28 and TRBJ1-2; no definite D call. This CDR3 region has 12 residues. The V end lost 5 bases, the J end lost 8 bases, and 12 bases lay between the germline ends. From germline, CDR1 is MDHEN and CDR2 SYDVKM. The CDR3 is CASSPMEGGYTF. CDR3 nucleotide sequence: TGTGCCAGCAGTCCCATGGAGGGAGGCTACACCTTC.